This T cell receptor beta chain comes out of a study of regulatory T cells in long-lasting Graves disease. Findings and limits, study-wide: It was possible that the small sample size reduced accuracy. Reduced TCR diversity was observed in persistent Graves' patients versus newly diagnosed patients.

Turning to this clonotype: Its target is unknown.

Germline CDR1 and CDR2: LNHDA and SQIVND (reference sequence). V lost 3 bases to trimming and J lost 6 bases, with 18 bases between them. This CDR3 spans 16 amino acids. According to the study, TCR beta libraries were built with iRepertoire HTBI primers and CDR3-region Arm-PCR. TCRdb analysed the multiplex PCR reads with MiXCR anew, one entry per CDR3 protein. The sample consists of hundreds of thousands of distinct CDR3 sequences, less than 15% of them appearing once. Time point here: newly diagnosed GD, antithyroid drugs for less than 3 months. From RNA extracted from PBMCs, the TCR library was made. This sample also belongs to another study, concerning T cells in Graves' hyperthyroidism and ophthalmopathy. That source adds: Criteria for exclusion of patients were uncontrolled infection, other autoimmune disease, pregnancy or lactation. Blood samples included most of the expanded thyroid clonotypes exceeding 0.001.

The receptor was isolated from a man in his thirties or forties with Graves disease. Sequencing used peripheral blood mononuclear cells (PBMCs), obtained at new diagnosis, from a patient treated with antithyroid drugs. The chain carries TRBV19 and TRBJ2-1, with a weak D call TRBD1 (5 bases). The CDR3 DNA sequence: TGTGCCAGTAGTATCCCGTCCGGATCAGGGATCAATGAGCAGTTCTTC. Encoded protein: CASSIPSGSGINEQFF. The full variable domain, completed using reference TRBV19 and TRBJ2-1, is DGGITQSPKYLFRKEGQNVTLSCEQNLNHDAMYWYRQDPGQGLRLIYYSQIVNDFQKGDIAEGYSVSREKKESFPLTVTSAQKNPTAFYLCASSIPSGSGINEQFFGPGTRLTVL.